This TCR beta chain comes out of a study of identifying expanded T cells in peripheral blood. Study conclusions and caveats: Clone count variance between roughly 2-week samples rose with total template count. Technical replicates showed roughly 1.2 changed clones; approximately 2 weeks roughly 16; four weeks 19.

Sequenced by immunoSEQ multiplex PCR; TCRdb stores in-frame clones only, minus some. The table includes about 80,000 clones, about 88% detected once. No infections or other immune events were documented during collection. A word on this clone: Its cognate antigen is unknown.

Germline V gives CDR1 MNHEY, CDR2 SMNVEV (reference sequence). The CDR3 is 14 residues long. With 0 bases removed from V and 2 bases from J, the gap between germline ends came to 7 bases. The material sequenced was blood. The chain has TRBV27 and TRBJ1-1; no reliable D call. The TCR comes from a person aged 18-70 years in good health. For the CDR3, the DNA is TGTGCCAGCAGTTTATCGTCGGCTAACACTGAAGCTTTCTTT. It encodes CASSLSSANTEAFF.